What follows are 2 T cell receptor beta chains derived from one specimen sequenced in a study of PD-L1 blockade in urothelial cancer. Assay: immunoSEQ multiplex PCR; the TCRdb copy retains only in-frame clones and omits some. This sample yields approximately 52,000 clones, of which approximately 80% are seen a single time; approximately 3.3% belongs to the top ten. This material consisted of PBMCs, taken around atezolizumab (anti-PD-L1) treatment. All receptors derive from a man in his sixties or seventies with urothelial cancer.

This rearrangement joins TRBV5-1 to TRBJ2-5; TRBD1 agrees at 8 bases. CDR3 length equals 17 residues. J was trimmed by 1 base and V by 4 bases; bases with no gene match: 12. CDR1 is SGHRS, CDR2 YFSETQ, per germline. CDR3 residues: CASSPIPTGGVQETQYF. The CDR3 DNA is TGCGCCAGCAGCCCTATACCAACAGGGGGAGTCCAAGAGACCCAGTACTTC.

The chain employs TRBV5-1 and TRBJ2-2; D may be TRBD2 (5 bases). The V gene's germline CDR1 is SGHRS and CDR2 YFSETQ. Trimming left V 2 bases short and J 0 bases short, with 8 bases between. The CDR3 length is 15 residues. CDR3 sequence reads: CASSFEGTNTGELFF. As DNA, the CDR3 is TGCGCCAGCAGCTTCGAGGGAACGAACACCGGGGAGCTGTTTTTT.